The present TCR beta chain was sequenced within a study of OX40 agonist ivuxolimab in advanced cancers. The method was immunoSEQ multiplex PCR; TCRdb's version includes in-frame clones alone and lacks a portion of them. The table records tens of thousands of clones, roughly four fifths of them present only once. Sequenced here: CD4+ or CD8+ T cells sorted from blood, sampled in a trial of the OX40 agonist ivuxolimab. This clonotype was sampled from an adult with an advanced solid tumor such as melanoma, head and neck, liver or kidney cancer.

CDR3 bases: TGTGCCAGCAGCTCGGGAGGGCAGCTAGAAAAACTGTTTTTT. It translates to CASSSGGQLEKLFF. This chain links TRBV7-9 with TRBJ1-4; no clear D. This CDR3 is 14 amino acids long. Germline-derived CDR1 and CDR2 are SEHNR and FQNEAQ (reference sequence). The V gene lost 4 bases and the J gene lost 8 bases, with 14 bases spanning the gap.